The text below deals with one TCR beta chain. This entry is derived from a study of cytomegalovirus exposure and HLA in healthy donors. J lost 0 bases, V lost 1 base, and 4 bases had no gene match. This CDR3 contains 16 residues. The germline gives CDR1 LGHNA, CDR2 YNFKEQ. Use of 60 Vbeta and 13 Jbeta primers characterized the PCR. Method: immunoSEQ multiplex PCR; TCRdb's copy keeps in-frame clones and lacks some. The sample records more than 150,000 clones, about 79% being singletons. The genes are TRBV4-2 and TRBJ1-2, with 8 bases lining up with TRBD1. The receptor's source is a man aged 50 to 59 in good health and CMV-seropositive. Sequencing was done on a sample of PBMCs. The DNA for the CDR3 is TGTGCCAGCAGCCAAGGGACAGGGTTATCTAACTATGGCTACACCTTC. Protein: CASSQGTGLSNYGYTF.